Each of the 28 T cell receptor beta chains below was sequenced from the same sample in a study of blood T cell repertoires in COVID-19. Assay used: immunoSEQ multiplex PCR; TCRdb lists only in-frame clones, some missing. Of 350,000 or so clones listed, around 88% were seen once; the top ten hold roughly 1.7%. The sequenced material came from peripheral blood. The source of these receptors is a woman in her 30s with COVID-19, enrolled during active disease.

CDR3 DNA sequence: TGCGCCAGCAGCAAAACAGGGCTGACTAATGAAAAACTGTTTTTT. Amino acid sequence: CASSKTGLTNEKLFF. The chain joins TRBV4-1 to TRBJ1-4, with D perhaps TRBD1 (6 bases). Trimming shortened V by 5 bases and J by 2 bases, and 12 bases separated the two germline ends. The CDR3 is made up of 15 amino acids. Germline CDR1 reads MGHRA; CDR2 reads YSYEKL.

As regards this clone: Other nucleotide sequences in the sample specify the same CDR3. The chain combines TRBV11-2 with TRBJ1-5; tentatively, D is TRBD1 (6 bases). CDR3 length: 13 residues. The V gene's germline CDR1 is SGHAT and CDR2 FQNNGV. Trimming removed 0 bases from V and 6 bases from J, with 6 bases in between. CDR3 sequence (DNA): TGTGCCAGCAGCTTAGACAGGGGTCAGCCCCAGCATTTT. Its translation is CASSLDRGQPQHF.

The chain recombines TRBV5-6 with TRBJ2-7; TRBD1 matches at 10 bases. Germline V CDR1 and CDR2: SGHDT, YYEEEE. J was trimmed by 5 bases and V by 6 bases; bases with no gene match: 11. The CDR3 runs to 15 residues. Written as DNA, the CDR3 is TGTGCCAGCACCCGACCGGGGACAGGGGCCCACGAGCAGTACTTC. Protein product: CASTRPGTGAHEQYF. Filled out from reference TRBV5-6 and TRBJ2-7, the complete variable domain reads DAGVTQSPTHLIKTRGQQVTLRCSPKSGHDTVSWYQQALGQGPQFIFQYYEEEERQRGNFPDRFSGHQFPNYSSELNVNALLLGDSALYLCASTRPGTGAHEQYFGPGTRLTVT.

V is TRBV5-5 and J is TRBJ2-7, with TRBD2 matching over 7 bases. J gave up 0 bases and V 4 bases, and 4 bases lay outside the gene matches. The CDR3 runs to 14 residues. The germline V gene encodes CDR1 SGHKS and CDR2 YYEKEE (reference sequence). CDR3 residues: CASSVLALSYEQYF. CDR3 sequence (DNA): TGTGCCAGCAGCGTACTAGCGCTCTCCTACGAGCAGTACTTC.

CDR3 in amino acids: CASSVSSSPGPGNTIYF. As DNA, the CDR3 is TGTGCCAGCAGCGTAAGTTCTTCCCCAGGGCCTGGAAACACCATATATTTT. This chain uses TRBV9 with TRBJ1-3, with a weak D call TRBD1 (5 bases). The V and J ends lost 1 base and 2 bases respectively, with 16 bases between them. This CDR3 has 17 amino acids. Germline loops: CDR1 SGDLS, CDR2 YYNGEE.

The chain has TRBV19 and TRBJ1-5; a weak D match, TRBD1 (5 bases). This CDR3 contains 16 residues. V was cut by 6 bases and J by 1 base, with 16 bases left in between. CDR1 and CDR2 (germline): LNHDA, SQIVND (reference sequence). CDR3: CASSILAGDSNQPQHF. The CDR3 nucleotides read TGTGCCAGTAGCATTCTCGCGGGGGACAGCAATCAGCCCCAGCATTTT.

Turning to this clone: Other DNA sequences from this sample encode an identical CDR3 as well. The DNA of the CDR3 is TGCGCCAGCAGCTTGGCCGGGTATTCACCCCTCCACTTT. Its translation is CASSLAGYSPLHF. J is TRBJ1-6 and V is TRBV5-1, with D uncertain. Germline V gene sequence: CDR1 SGHRS, CDR2 YFSETQ. Trimming cost V 0 bases and J 8 bases, with 6 bases left between them. The CDR3 loop spans 13 amino acids.

The chain links TRBV5-1 to TRBJ1-1; weak D call: TRBD1 (5 bases). Trimming cost V 7 bases and J 1 base, with 8 bases left between them. Germline CDR1 is SGHRS and CDR2 is YFSETQ. The CDR3 loop spans 12 amino acids. Written as DNA, the CDR3 is TGCGCCAGCCATGGGGCGAACACTGAAGCTTTCTTT. Its protein product is CASHGANTEAFF.

This clone was picked up a small number of times. The same CDR3 is also encoded by other DNA sequences in this sample. The chain employs TRBV5-1 and TRBJ1-3; TRBD1 might be the D (5 bases). This CDR3 is 14 amino acids long. Germline V lookup: CDR1 SGHRS, CDR2 YFSETQ. V lost 2 bases and J 2 bases, leaving 8 bases between the germline ends. The CDR3 protein is CASSLAGTGNTIYF. As DNA, the CDR3 is TGCGCCAGCAGCTTAGCAGGGACTGGAAACACCATATATTTT.

The genes are TRBV3-1 (or the pseudogene TRBV3-2) and TRBJ1-2, with a possible D match to TRBD1 (6 bases). The CDR3 contains 15 residues. With 6 bases removed from V and 0 bases from J, the gap between germline ends came to 14 bases. Germline loops: CDR1 LGHDT, CDR2 YNNKEL (reference sequence). CDR3 DNA sequence: TGTGCCAGCAGGCAGATGGGGGCGACTAACTATGGCTACACCTTC. Its translation is CASRQMGATNYGYTF.

V is TRBV5-4 and J is TRBJ1-5, with D possibly TRBD1 on 6 matching bases. V lost 4 bases to trimming and J lost 1 base, with 12 bases between them. CDR1 and CDR2 from the germline V gene are SGHNT and YYREEE (reference sequence). The CDR3 sequence is 15 residues long. The CDR3 DNA is TGTGCCAGCAGCACCCTAGGACAGAGCAATCAGCCCCAGCATTTT. This translates into CASSTLGQSNQPQHF.

The gene calls are TRBV3-1 (or the pseudogene TRBV3-2) and TRBJ1-1, with D perhaps matching TRBD1 (6 bases). The ends were cut back, 2 bases at V and 10 bases at J, with 14 bases in the middle. The germline CDR1 and CDR2 sequences are LGHDT and YNNKEL (reference sequence). The CDR3 covers 13 residues. This chain's CDR3 is CASSQRGGVGAFF. The CDR3 nucleotides are TGTGCCAGCAGCCAAAGGGGGGGGGTTGGAGCTTTCTTT.

This chain uses TRBV27 with TRBJ2-3, with 8 nucleotides matching TRBD2. The length of the CDR3 is 16 residues. Losses at the gene ends were 3 bases for V and 1 base for J; bases not matched to a gene: 6. Per the germline V gene, CDR1 is MNHEY and CDR2 is SMNVEV (reference sequence). The CDR3 protein is CASSFGRGVGTDTQYF. CDR3 bases: TGTGCCAGCAGTTTCGGGCGGGGGGTCGGCACAGATACGCAGTATTTT.

The table lists this clone with many counts. The J gene is TRBJ2-5, the V gene TRBV7-9; 7 bases agree with TRBD1. Trimming removed 0 bases from V and 2 bases from J; junction bases left unmatched: 0. The CDR3 covers 14 residues. Germline V gene sequence: CDR1 SEHNR, CDR2 FQNEAQ (reference sequence). As DNA, the CDR3 is TGTGCCAGCAGCTTAGCGACAGGGCAAGAGACCCAGTACTTC. This encodes CASSLATGQETQYF.

The chain combines TRBV19 with TRBJ1-5; 12 nucleotides agree with TRBD1. Trimming at V came to 5 bases and at J to 6 bases, leaving 5 bases not matched to a gene. This CDR3 comprises 15 residues. Per germline, CDR1 LNHDA and CDR2 SQIVND (reference sequence). CDR3 coding DNA: TGTGCCAGTAGTCTCGGGACAGGGGGCATTCAGCCCCAGCATTTT. As protein: CASSLGTGGIQPQHF. The entire variable domain, with the rest obtained from reference TRBV19 and TRBJ1-5, is as follows: DGGITQSPKYLFRKEGQNVTLSCEQNLNHDAMYWYRQDPGQGLRLIYYSQIVNDFQKGDIAEGYSVSREKKESFPLTVTSAQKNPTAFYLCASSLGTGGIQPQHFGDGTRLSIL.

This chain uses TRBV19 with TRBJ1-2; D ambiguous. The V gene lost 4 bases and the J gene lost 8 bases, with 11 bases spanning the gap. The germline gives CDR1 LNHDA, CDR2 SQIVND (reference sequence). The CDR3 runs to 12 residues. In DNA form, the CDR3 reads TGTGCCAGTAGTAGGGCAGGTCGCGGCTACACCTTC. The encoded protein is CASSRAGRGYTF. Supplemented by reference TRBV19 and TRBJ1-2, the full variable domain reads DGGITQSPKYLFRKEGQNVTLSCEQNLNHDAMYWYRQDPGQGLRLIYYSQIVNDFQKGDIAEGYSVSREKKESFPLTVTSAQKNPTAFYLCASSRAGRGYTFGSGTRLTVV.

The chain couples TRBV29-1 to TRBJ1-1, with TRBD1 matching 8 bases. The CDR3 is 15 amino acids. Per the germline V gene, CDR1 is SQVTM and CDR2 is ANQGSEA. V dropped 6 bases and J dropped 2; count of bases not matched to a gene: 11. CDR3 amino acids: CSVGRTGWGNTEAFF. The DNA for the CDR3 is TGCAGCGTGGGAAGGACAGGGTGGGGAAACACTGAAGCTTTCTTT. Together with reference TRBV29-1 and TRBJ1-1, the CDR3 gives the full variable domain: SAVISQKPSRDICQRGTSLTIQCQVDSQVTMMFWYRQQPGQSLTLIATANQGSEATYESGFVIDKFPISRPNLTFSTLTVSNMSPEDSSIYLCSVGRTGWGNTEAFFGQGTRLTVV.

V and J are TRBV19 and TRBJ1-2; D might be TRBD1 (5 bases). The V and J ends lost 5 bases and 5 bases respectively, with 27 bases between them. This CDR3 is 18 amino acids long. Germline V lookup: CDR1 LNHDA, CDR2 SQIVND (reference sequence). The CDR3 DNA reads as TGTGCCAGTAGTCTTCTGATTGGGTCCTTCAGCAAGGGGTATGGCTACACCTTC. It codes for CASSLLIGSFSKGYGYTF. The full variable domain, its missing parts supplied by reference TRBV19 and TRBJ1-2, is DGGITQSPKYLFRKEGQNVTLSCEQNLNHDAMYWYRQDPGQGLRLIYYSQIVNDFQKGDIAEGYSVSREKKESFPLTVTSAQKNPTAFYLCASSLLIGSFSKGYGYTFGSGTRLTVV.

The V call is TRBV19, the J call TRBJ1-3; D unresolved. V shed 0 bases and J shed 0 bases, with 12 bases lying between them. CDR3 length: 17 amino acids. Looked up from germline, CDR1 is LNHDA and CDR2 is SQIVND (reference sequence). Here the CDR3 DNA reads TGTGCCAGTAGTATAGATCCCTCCCCGGGCTCTGGAAACACCATATATTTT. It specifies CASSIDPSPGSGNTIYF.

The chain joins TRBV7-9 to TRBJ1-5, with no clear D. The germline V and J ends were trimmed by 1 base and 6 bases, with 7 bases remaining between them. CDR3 length: 13 amino acids. CDR1 and CDR2 from the germline V gene are SEHNR and FQNEAQ (reference sequence). The CDR3 DNA reads TGTGCCAGCAGCTTAGGGGCAGCTCAGCCCCAGCATTTT. It encodes CASSLGAAQPQHF. Full variable domain (remainder filled in from reference TRBV7-9 and TRBJ1-5): DTGVSQNPRHKITKRGQNVTFRCDPISEHNRLYWYRQTLGQGPEFLTYFQNEAQLEKSRLLSDRFSAERPKGSFSTLEIQRTEQGDSAMYLCASSLGAAQPQHFGDGTRLSIL.

The chain uses TRBV2 and TRBJ1-6; D call uncertain. Trimming shortened V by 7 bases and J by 0 bases, and 7 bases separated the two germline ends. This CDR3 contains 14 residues. Germline CDR1 is SNHLY and CDR2 is FYNNEI. CDR3 loop: CASIRSSYNSPLHF. CDR3 in DNA: TGTGCCAGCATAAGGAGCTCCTATAATTCACCCCTCCACTTT.

The V and J genes are TRBV29-1 and TRBJ2-3; D is possibly TRBD2 (6 bases). This CDR3 contains 15 residues. The V gene lost 2 bases and the J gene lost 0 bases, with 12 bases spanning the gap. CDR1 is SQVTM and CDR2 is ANQGSEA in the germline V gene. In DNA, the CDR3 is TGCAGCGTTGAAATCCGAGGGACTAGCACAGATACGCAGTATTTT. Its protein product is CSVEIRGTSTDTQYF.

The rearrangement joins TRBV30 to TRBJ1-6; 7 bases agree with TRBD1. CDR1 is GTSNPN and CDR2 is SVGIG in the germline V gene (reference sequence). This CDR3 comprises 15 residues. The V and J ends lost 1 base and 10 bases, in that order; junction bases with no gene match: 10. CDR3 in DNA: TGTGCCTGGAGTGCGGGACAGTCTCAAGGATCACCCCTCCACTTT. Encoded protein: CAWSAGQSQGSPLHF.

The CDR3 is CALLQGRYGYTF. The CDR3 DNA reads as TGCGCCCTTCTGCAGGGCCGCTATGGCTACACCTTC. The chain has TRBV29-1 and TRBJ1-2; weak D call: TRBD1 (5 bases). This CDR3 has 12 amino acids. Germline CDR1 is SQVTM and CDR2 is ANQGSEA.

The chain joins TRBV28 to TRBJ1-4; D is unresolved. The CDR3 covers 16 residues. V gave up 3 bases and J gave up 0 bases, with 11 bases separating them. The germline V gene has CDR1 MDHEN and CDR2 SYDVKM. The CDR3 nucleotides are TGTGCCAGCAGTTTTTATCAGGCTTCAACTAATGAAAAACTGTTTTTT. It is translated as CASSFYQASTNEKLFF.

Points on this clone: The same CDR3 is also encoded by other DNA sequences in this sample. The chain joins TRBV4-1 to TRBJ1-6; D possibly corresponds to TRBD1 (6 bases). V was clipped by 3 bases and J by 6 bases, with 12 bases between them. CDR3 length: 15 amino acids. Germline assignment: CDR1 MGHRA and CDR2 YSYEKL. The DNA for the CDR3 is TGCGCCAGCAGCCAGGTAGACAGGAGTAATTCACCCCTCCACTTT. Protein sequence: CASSQVDRSNSPLHF.

The chain carries TRBV5-8 and TRBJ2-6, with 9 bases aligning to TRBD1. The CDR3 has 18 residues. The J segment lost 1 base and the V segment lost 6 bases, leaving 11 bases of the junction unmatched. Per the germline V gene, CDR1 is SGHTS and CDR2 is YDEGEE. CDR3 loop: CASKTRDRVFSGANVLTF. CDR3 coding DNA: TGTGCCAGCAAAACTCGGGACAGGGTATTTTCTGGGGCCAACGTCCTGACTTTC.

V is TRBV29-1 and J is TRBJ1-5, with 8 bases lining up with TRBD1. CDR1 SQVTM and CDR2 ANQGSEA come from the germline V gene. Losses at the gene ends were 7 bases for V and 1 base for J; bases not matched to a gene: 3. The CDR3 is 13 amino acids. For the CDR3, the DNA is TGCAGCGCAGGGACAGGAAGCAATCAGCCCCAGCATTTT. Protein product: CSAGTGSNQPQHF.